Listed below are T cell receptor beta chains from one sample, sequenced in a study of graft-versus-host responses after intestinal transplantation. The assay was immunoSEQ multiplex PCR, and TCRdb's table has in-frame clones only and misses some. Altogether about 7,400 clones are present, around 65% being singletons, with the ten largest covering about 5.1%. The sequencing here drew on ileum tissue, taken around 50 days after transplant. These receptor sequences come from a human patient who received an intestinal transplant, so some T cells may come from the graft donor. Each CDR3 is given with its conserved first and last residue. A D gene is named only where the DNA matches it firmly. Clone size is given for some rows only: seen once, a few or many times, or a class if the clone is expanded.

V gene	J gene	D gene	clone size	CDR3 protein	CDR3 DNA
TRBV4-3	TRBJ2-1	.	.	CASSQVLQGSYNEQFF	TGCGCCAGCAGCCAAGTACTTCAGGGTTCCTACAATGAGCAGTTCTTC
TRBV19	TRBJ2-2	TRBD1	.	CASSIDQGAGELFF	TGTGCCAGTAGTATAGATCAGGGGGCCGGGGAGCTGTTTTTT
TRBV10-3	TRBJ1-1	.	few	CAIRDSGGPEAFF	TGTGCCATCAGGGACAGCGGGGGGCCTGAAGCTTTCTTT
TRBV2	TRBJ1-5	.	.	CASSVEEGDQPQHF	TGTGCCAGCAGTGTAGAGGAAGGGGATCAGCCCCAGCATTTT
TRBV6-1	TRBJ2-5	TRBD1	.	CASSASTGGETQYF	TGTGCCAGCAGTGCTTCTACAGGGGGAGAGACCCAGTACTTC
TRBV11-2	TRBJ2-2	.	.	CASSGHTGNTGELFF	TGTGCCAGCAGCGGACACACAGGGAACACCGGGGAGCTGTTTTTT
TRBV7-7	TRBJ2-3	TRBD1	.	CASSLGQGTDTQYF	TGTGCTAGCAGCTTAGGACAGGGCACAGATACGCAGTATTTT
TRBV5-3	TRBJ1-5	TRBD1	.	CARSVDRGHQPQHF	TGTGCCAGAAGCGTGGACAGGGGGCATCAGCCCCAGCATTTT
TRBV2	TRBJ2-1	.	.	CASSEARGAYNEQFF	TGTGCCAGCAGTGAAGCAAGGGGCGCCTACAATGAGCAGTTCTTC
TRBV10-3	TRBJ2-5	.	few	CAIGEGGSETQYF	TGTGCCATCGGCGAGGGGGGGAGTGAGACCCAGTACTTC
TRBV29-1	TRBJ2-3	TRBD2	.	CRPTSGGPQYPTDTQYF	TGCCGACCGACTAGCGGGGGGCCCCAATATCCCACAGATACGCAGTATTTT
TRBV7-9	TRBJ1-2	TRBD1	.	CASSLYLGQGVRTYGYTF	TGTGCCAGCAGCTTATATTTGGGACAGGGGGTGCGTACCTATGGCTACACCTTC
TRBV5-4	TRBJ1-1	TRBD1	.	CASSLVGTGNPEAFF	TGTGCCAGCAGCTTGGTAGGGACAGGGAATCCTGAAGCTTTCTTT
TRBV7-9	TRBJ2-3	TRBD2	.	CASESRLAGGLATQYF	TGTGCCAGCGAGTCACGACTAGCGGGGGGGCTGGCTACGCAGTATTTT
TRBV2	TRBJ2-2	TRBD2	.	CATPGGAGGPNTGELFF	TGTGCCACCCCGGGGGGAGCGGGGGGGCCGAACACCGGGGAGCTGTTTTTT
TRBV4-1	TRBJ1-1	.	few	CASRPTPTENTEAFF	TGTGCCAGCAGACCGACCCCGACAGAAAACACTGAAGCTTTCTTT
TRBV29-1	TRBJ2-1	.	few	CSVEASGDNEQFF	TGCAGCGTTGAAGCCTCGGGAGACAATGAGCAGTTCTTC
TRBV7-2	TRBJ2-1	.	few	CASGGQSSYNEQFF	TGTGCCAGCGGGGGCCAGAGCTCCTACAATGAGCAGTTCTTC
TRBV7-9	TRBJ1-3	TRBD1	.	CASSRRQGLSGNTIYF	TGTGCCAGCAGCCGAAGACAGGGCCTCTCTGGAAACACCATATATTTT
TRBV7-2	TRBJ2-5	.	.	CASSYGGPQETQYF	TGTGCCAGCAGCTACGGGGGACCGCAAGAGACCCAGTACTTC
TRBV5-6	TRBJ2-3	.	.	CASSLDRRAMGTDTQYF	TGTGCCAGCAGCTTGGACCGGAGGGCCATGGGCACAGATACGCAGTATTTT
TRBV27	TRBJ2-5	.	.	CASSFYREASQYF	TGTGCCAGCAGTTTCTATAGGGAGGCCTCCCAGTACTTC
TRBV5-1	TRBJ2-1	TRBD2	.	CASSLELAGYNEQFF	TGCGCCAGCAGCTTGGAGCTAGCGGGGTACAATGAGCAGTTCTTC
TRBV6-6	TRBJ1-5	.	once	CASSPVGGNQPQHF	TGTGCCAGCAGCCCGGTAGGGGGCAATCAGCCCCAGCATTTT
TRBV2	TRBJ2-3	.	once	CASTSGEDTQYF	TGTGCCAGCACCTCAGGGGAGGATACGCAGTATTTT
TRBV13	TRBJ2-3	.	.	CASSLSRGTDTQYF	TGTGCCAGCAGCTTATCCAGGGGCACAGATACGCAGTATTTT
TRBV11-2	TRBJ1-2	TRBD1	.	CASRRNNQGAHGYTF	TGTGCCAGCAGAAGGAACAATCAGGGGGCCCATGGCTACACCTTC
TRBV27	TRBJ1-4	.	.	CASSPQNTEKLFF	TGTGCCAGCAGTCCACAGAATACTGAAAAACTGTTTTTT
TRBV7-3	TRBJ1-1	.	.	CASSLMGQNTEAFF	TGTGCCAGCAGCTTAATGGGGCAGAACACTGAAGCTTTCTTT
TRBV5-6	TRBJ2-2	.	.	CASSPQQGYNTGELFF	TGTGCCAGCAGCCCGCAACAGGGCTACAACACCGGGGAGCTGTTTTTT
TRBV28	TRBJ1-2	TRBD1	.	CASSRGAWPPSYGYTF	TGTGCCAGCTCCAGGGGGGCTTGGCCTCCATCCTATGGCTACACCTTC
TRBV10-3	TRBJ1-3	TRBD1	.	CAISEQGAQRASGNTIYF	TGTGCCATCTCAGAACAGGGGGCGCAGAGGGCCTCTGGAAACACCATATATTTT
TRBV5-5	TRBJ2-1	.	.	CASSNDWSSYNEQFF	TGTGCCAGCAGCAACGACTGGAGCTCCTACAATGAGCAGTTCTTC
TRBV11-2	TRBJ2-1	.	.	CASSLGGRARSSYNEQFF	TGTGCCAGCAGCTTAGGGGGGCGGGCCCGAAGCTCCTACAATGAGCAGTTCTTC
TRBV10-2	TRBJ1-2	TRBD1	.	CASSESGQGGYGYTF	TGCGCCAGCAGTGAGTCGGGACAGGGAGGCTATGGCTACACCTTC
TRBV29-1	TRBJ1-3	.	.	CSVVGENENTIYF	TGCAGCGTTGTCGGGGAAAACGAAAACACCATATATTTT
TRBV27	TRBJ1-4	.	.	CASKWGLEGKEKLFF	TGTGCCAGCAAGTGGGGCCTGGAGGGGAAGGAAAAACTGTTTTTT
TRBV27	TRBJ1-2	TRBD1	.	CASKATGVNYGYTF	TGTGCCAGCAAAGCCACAGGGGTTAACTATGGCTACACCTTC
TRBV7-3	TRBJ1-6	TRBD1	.	CASAEQGTSPLHF	TGTGCCAGCGCCGAACAGGGGACTTCACCCCTCCACTTT
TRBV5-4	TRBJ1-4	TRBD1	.	CASSLIGTGVEKLFF	TGTGCCAGCAGCTTGATAGGGACAGGGGTCGAAAAACTGTTTTTT
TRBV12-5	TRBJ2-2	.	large	CASGLGQHTGELFF	TGTGCTAGTGGTTTGGGACAACACACCGGGGAGCTGTTTTTT
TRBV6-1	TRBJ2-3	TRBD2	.	CASTHLAGGQDTQYF	TGTGCCAGCACCCACCTAGCGGGGGGGCAAGATACGCAGTATTTT